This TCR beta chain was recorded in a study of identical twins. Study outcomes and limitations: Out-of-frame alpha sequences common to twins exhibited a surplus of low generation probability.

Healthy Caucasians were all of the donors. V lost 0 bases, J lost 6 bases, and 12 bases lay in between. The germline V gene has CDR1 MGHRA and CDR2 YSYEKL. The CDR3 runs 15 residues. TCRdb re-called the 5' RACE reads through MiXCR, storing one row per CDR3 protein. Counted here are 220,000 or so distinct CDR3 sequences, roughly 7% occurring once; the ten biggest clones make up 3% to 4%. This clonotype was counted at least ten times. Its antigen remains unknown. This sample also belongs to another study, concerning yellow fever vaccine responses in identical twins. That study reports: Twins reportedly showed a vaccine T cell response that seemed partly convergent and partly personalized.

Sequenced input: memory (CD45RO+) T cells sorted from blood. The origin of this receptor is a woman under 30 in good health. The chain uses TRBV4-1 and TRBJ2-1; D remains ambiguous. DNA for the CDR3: TGCGCCAGCAGCCAAGATCAAGAGTCTTTCAATGAGCAGTTCTTC. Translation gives CASSQDQESFNEQFF.